This T cell receptor beta chain stems from a study of cytomegalovirus exposure and HLA in healthy donors. Study-wide points: In vitro testing confirmed a few CMV-associated chains as specific for CMV antigens. The study put under 200 TCR beta chains on its list as cytomegalovirus-associated.

Details on this clone: The antigen remains undetermined.

Use of 60 Vbeta and 13 Jbeta primers characterized the PCR. The table came from immunoSEQ multiplex PCR; TCRdb's copy has only in-frame clones and leaves some out. The sample holds around 120,000 clones, 80% to 85% seen once. Trimming took 4 bases from V and 0 from J; bases not matched to a gene: 8. CDR3 length equals 16 residues. Looked up from germline, CDR1 is SNHLY and CDR2 is FYNNEI. The chain carries TRBV2 and TRBJ1-2; TRBD1 agrees at 7 bases. The receptor's source is a boy younger than 18 in good health and CMV-seronegative. The material sequenced was PBMCs. In DNA, the CDR3 is TGTGCCAGCAGTGCCGGGACAGACAGAGCTAACTATGGCTACACCTTC. Its translation: CASSAGTDRANYGYTF.